These T cell receptor beta chains were read from a single sample in a study of blood T cell repertoires in COVID-19. Here immunoSEQ multiplex PCR was the method, and the copy in TCRdb shows in-frame clones only, minus some. The sample lists about 240,000 clones, approximately 90% occurring once. Source material: peripheral blood. The receptors come from a man in his 60s who had recovered from COVID-19. Both conserved end residues are trimmed from each CDR3. Size is omitted from some rows. Given values are once, few, many or a class for expanded clones.

j_gene	abundance	v_gene	CDR3aa
TRBJ2-7	-	TRBV12-3/TRBV12-4	ASSRQSIYEQY
TRBJ1-6	-	TRBV6-1	ASSETPRGAYNSPLH
TRBJ1-1	-	TRBV5-1	ASSFGGGRTEAF
TRBJ1-4	-	TRBV12-3/TRBV12-4	ASSPLNEKLF
TRBJ1-6	few	TRBV10-3	AISQDRGISYNSPLH
TRBJ2-7	-	TRBV7-2	ASSLVPQLAYEQY
TRBJ1-1	-	TRBV29-1	SVSFGAEAF
TRBJ1-1	-	TRBV5-1	ASSGQGSTTGENTEAF
TRBJ2-1	-	TRBV27	ASSLLSGPGAGEQF
TRBJ2-2	-	TRBV30	ACQIGQGVLAGELF
TRBJ2-2	-	TRBV19	ASTGGGTGELF
TRBJ2-2	-	TRBV24-1	ATTSGQVRTGELF
TRBJ1-6	-	TRBV3-1/TRBV3-2	ASSQVTAGGSPLH
TRBJ1-5	-	TRBV30	AWSVRAANQPQH
TRBJ2-1	-	TRBV19	ASSIITGSSYNEQF
TRBJ2-7	few	TRBV24-1	ATSDSREGEQY
TRBJ2-2	-	TRBV24-1	ATRASGTANTGELF
TRBJ2-5	-	TRBV24-1	ATSETGSGQEAQY